The present TCR beta chain was sequenced within a study of beta chain features in type 1 diabetes. Study context: Cell yields, gender and age were similar in healthy donors and patients.

The investigators reverse transcribed all of the isolated RNA, so they sequenced expressed TCRB transcripts. Clones were read by immunoSEQ multiplex PCR, and TCRdb kept only the in-frame ones, dropping some. The data show some 410,000 clones, roughly an eighth seen once. Germline CDR1 reads SGHAT; CDR2 reads FQNNGV. Trimming left V 5 bases short and J 8 bases short, with 9 bases between. The CDR3 consists of 11 residues. This receptor was taken from a woman aged 18 to 35 in good health. Sequenced material: naive CD4+ T cells from blood. The chain couples TRBV11-2 to TRBJ1-2; unclear D gene. The CDR3 DNA follows: TGTGCCAGCAGCCCAAGATACGGCTACACCTTC. This gives the protein CASSPRYGYTF.